These 20 T cell receptor beta chains were sequenced from one sample in a study of vaccination effects on CD4 cells after COVID-19. These receptors' targets are unknown. Only in-frame clones appear in the TCRdb table, and some are missing; sequencing was by immunoSEQ multiplex PCR. This table holds approximately 37,000 clones, about 63% found once. Cells that had been cultured for 10 days were the source of isolated CD4+ T cells. Either the BNT162b2 or mRNA-1273 vaccine was given to participants in two doses. The sequences come from CD4+ T cells from PBMCs cultured without peptide, collected after COVID-19 vaccination. The receptors shown here come from a human donor who received a COVID-19 vaccine.

V gene TRBV19 combines with J gene TRBJ2-3, with D perhaps assigned TRBD1 or TRBD2 (5 bases each). The V gene lost 3 bases and the J gene lost 1 base, with 23 bases spanning the gap. Germline CDR1 LNHDA, CDR2 SQIVND (reference sequence). CDR3 length equals 19 residues. CDR3 residues: CASSMKHRTLGRGTDTQYF. The DNA of the CDR3 is TGTGCCAGTAGTATGAAACACAGGACTCTGGGTCGGGGCACAGATACGCAGTATTTT.

The genes are TRBV12-5 and TRBJ2-7, with D perhaps matching TRBD1 (6 bases). From germline, CDR1 is LGHNT and CDR2 FRNRAP. The CDR3 contains 14 residues. The ends were cut back, 6 bases at V and 0 bases at J, with 12 bases in the middle. The CDR3 DNA reads as TGTGCTAGTGGAGATAGGGACACCTCCTACGAGCAGTACTTC. It is translated as CASGDRDTSYEQYF.

This chain joins TRBV10-2 and TRBJ2-5; D gene uncertain. The CDR3 runs 12 residues. CDR1 is WSHSY and CDR2 is SAAADI in the germline V gene. V lost 2 bases, J lost 2 bases, and 3 bases lay in between. CDR3 nucleotides: TGCGCCAGCAGTGAGGCGCAAGAGACCCAGTACTTC. Translating it yields CASSEAQETQYF.

The chain links TRBV5-4 to TRBJ1-1; D may be TRBD1 (5 bases). The germline gives CDR1 SGHNT, CDR2 YYREEE (reference sequence). Trimming pared 0 bases from V and 11 bases from J, leaving 23 bases between. The length of the CDR3 is 16 residues. The CDR3 region is CASSLVGRGIYWRAFF. Here the CDR3 DNA reads TGTGCCAGCAGCTTGGTCGGTCGGGGGATCTACTGGAGGGCTTTCTTT.

The count of this clone is one. The chain recombines TRBV30 with TRBJ2-7; 7 positions match TRBD1. This CDR3 has 15 amino acids. The germline CDR1 and CDR2 sequences are GTSNPN and SVGIG (reference sequence). Losses at the gene ends were 4 bases for V and 5 bases for J; bases not matched to a gene: 14. Here the CDR3 DNA reads TGTGCCTGGAAAGCGCCGACGGGACAGTTCCACGAGCAGTACTTC. Protein: CAWKAPTGQFHEQYF.

V is TRBV18 and J is TRBJ1-4; TRBD1 agrees at 8 bases. Unmatched junction bases numbered 7, after V lost 4 bases and J lost 6 bases. Germline V gene lookup returns CDR1 KGHSH and CDR2 LQKENI. This CDR3 is built from 15 residues. The CDR3 loop reads CASSLGTGLDEKLFF. The CDR3 nucleotides read TGTGCCAGCTCACTCGGGACAGGCTTGGATGAAAAACTGTTTTTT.

The chain recombines TRBV10-3 with TRBJ2-7; D perhaps matches TRBD1 (5 bases). Between the trimmed V and J ends, which lost 9 bases and 3 bases, there was a span of 9 bases. CDR3 length: 11 amino acids. CDR1 and CDR2 from the germline V gene are ENHRY and SYGVKD. The CDR3 region is CAMAQGYEQYF. The CDR3, as DNA: TGTGCCATGGCGCAGGGCTACGAGCAGTACTTC.

V usage is TRBV5-6 and J usage is TRBJ1-5; TRBD1 matches at 7 bases. Germline V gene sequence: CDR1 SGHDT, CDR2 YYEEEE. Germline trimming cut 4 bases from V and 2 bases from J; bases unmatched to any gene: 6. The CDR3 is 15 amino acids. CDR3 sequence: CASSGRGGGNQPQHF. In nucleotides, the CDR3 is TGTGCCAGCAGCGGTCGAGGGGGCGGCAATCAGCCCCAGCATTTT.

This clone was counted a single time. This chain links TRBV5-1 with TRBJ1-2; TRBD1 aligns across 9 bases. J gave up 8 bases and V 2 bases, and 4 bases lay outside the gene matches. Germline V CDR1 and CDR2: SGHRS, YFSETQ. CDR3 length: 13 residues. CDR3 sequence (DNA): TGCGCCAGCAGCTTACGGACAGGGGAGGGCTACACCTTC. This encodes CASSLRTGEGYTF.

The table lists this clone with a few counts. Other DNA sequences in the sample encode the same CDR3. This chain joins TRBV5-1 and TRBJ1-5; a weak D match, TRBD1 (6 bases). Germline V lookup: CDR1 SGHRS, CDR2 YFSETQ. The V and J ends lost 4 bases and 7 bases respectively, with 12 bases between them. The CDR3 runs 13 residues. The CDR3 protein is CASSLGGGQPQHF. CDR3 bases: TGCGCCAGCAGCCTGGGTGGGGGCCAGCCCCAGCATTTT.

V and J are TRBV7-7 and TRBJ2-7, with D possibly being TRBD2 (6 bases). V lost 5 bases and J 3 bases, leaving 11 bases between the germline ends. Germline CDR1 reads SSHAT; CDR2 reads FNYEAQ (reference sequence). The CDR3 is 13 residues long. CDR3 nucleotide sequence: TGTGCCAGCAGCCCCGGACTATTCTACGAGCAGTACTTC. Translating it yields CASSPGLFYEQYF.

The genes are TRBV6-1 and TRBJ1-2, with a weak D call TRBD1 (5 bases). V lost 1 base and J lost 4, with 16 bases in between. There are 16 residues in the CDR3. Germline loops: CDR1 MNHNS, CDR2 SASEGT. CDR3 sequence reads: CASSEGPGPGGYGYTF. The DNA of the CDR3 is TGTGCCAGCAGTGAAGGGCCCGGCCCGGGGGGCTATGGCTACACCTTC.

The chain joins TRBV19 to TRBJ2-2; no clear D. The V gene's germline CDR1 is LNHDA and CDR2 SQIVND (reference sequence). This CDR3 has 16 residues. Trimming took off 5 bases at V and 0 bases at J, with 13 bases between the two ends. The CDR3: CASSPRLLANTGELFF. The CDR3 DNA reads as TGTGCCAGTAGTCCCCGGCTACTCGCGAACACCGGGGAGCTGTTTTTT.

V and J are TRBV11-2 and TRBJ1-1, with D unresolved. The V end was cut by 3 bases, the J end by 3 bases, with 11 bases between. Per germline, CDR1 SGHAT and CDR2 FQNNGV. This CDR3 is built from 14 residues. CDR3 loop: CASSFQVYDTEAFF. CDR3 DNA: TGTGCCAGCAGCTTTCAGGTGTACGACACTGAAGCTTTCTTT.

This chain links TRBV6-5 with TRBJ2-7; D gene ambiguous. The CDR3 runs 12 residues. V was shortened by 6 bases and J by 2 bases, with 8 bases between the two germline ends. Germline V CDR1 and CDR2: MNHEY, SVGAGI. In DNA form, the CDR3 reads TGTGCCAGCAGAGATGGAACCTACGAGCAGTACTTC. Translating it yields CASRDGTYEQYF.

The gene calls are TRBV7-9 and TRBJ2-7; TRBD1 matches at 7 bases. Germline V gene lookup returns CDR1 SEHNR and CDR2 FQNEAQ (reference sequence). J lost 0 bases, V lost 3 bases, and 8 bases had no gene match. The CDR3 length is 16 residues. CDR3 amino acids: CASSFGQGVRSYEQYF. In DNA form, the CDR3 reads TGTGCCAGCAGCTTTGGGCAGGGGGTCCGCTCCTACGAGCAGTACTTC.

This rearrangement joins TRBV6-5 to TRBJ1-1, with D unclear. Trimming removed 0 bases at V and 1 base at J, with 9 bases between. The CDR3 consists of 15 residues. Germline CDR1 is MNHEY and CDR2 is SVGAGI. CDR3 bases: TGTGCCAGCAGTTACTCGACTCTTCCGAACACTGAAGCTTTCTTT. Residues: CASSYSTLPNTEAFF.

The chain is built from TRBV28 and TRBJ1-2; 8 bases match TRBD1. The CDR3 totals 15 residues. CDR1 is MDHEN, CDR2 SYDVKM, per germline. The V segment lost 5 bases and the J segment 4 bases; nucleotides outside the gene matches: 9. CDR3 residues: CASSNLQGAGYGYTF. Here the CDR3 DNA reads TGTGCCAGCAGTAACCTCCAGGGGGCAGGCTATGGCTACACCTTC.

The V and J genes are TRBV1 and TRBJ2-1. TRBV1 is noted as a pseudogene. This CDR3 comprises 17 residues. The CDR3 DNA reads TGCACCAGCAGCCAAGCGACCAGAGAAGGCCCCTACAATGAGCAGTTCTTC. It codes for CTSSQATREGPYNEQFF.

The chain carries TRBV3-1 (or the pseudogene TRBV3-2) and TRBJ1-4, with D perhaps matching TRBD1 (6 bases). CDR3 length equals 15 residues. Trimming cost V 1 base and J 5 bases, with 11 bases left between them. CDR1 and CDR2 (germline): LGHDT, YNNKEL (reference sequence). The CDR3 bases are TGTGCCAGCAGCCAAGCAGGGGCCGGAAATGAAAAACTGTTTTTT. This codes for CASSQAGAGNEKLFF.